The 23 T cell receptor beta chains below come from one sample, sequenced in a study of brain T cells in children with intractable seizures. TCRdb keeps only in-frame clones here, not all; method: immunoSEQ multiplex PCR. Of about 76,000 clones listed, approximately 94% are singletons. This specimen was peripheral blood, taken at surgery. The receptors originated from a boy in the first two years of life with tuberous sclerosis and intractable seizures.

This chain uses TRBV12-3 or TRBV12-4 with TRBJ1-1; no clear D. V was cut by 5 bases and J by 11 bases, with 15 bases left in between. The CDR3 consists of 12 residues. The CDR3 DNA reads TGTGCCAGCAGTCCCCAAGGCTGGTCGGCTTTCTTT. It codes for CASSPQGWSAFF.

The chain couples TRBV24-1 to TRBJ1-2; 10 bases align to TRBD1. Looked up from germline, CDR1 is KGHDR and CDR2 is SFDVKD. The CDR3 spans 14 residues. J was trimmed by 5 bases and V by 2 bases; bases with no gene match: 1. The CDR3 DNA is TGTGCCACCAGTGATTGGGACAGGGGTTATGGCTACACCTTC. Protein: CATSDWDRGYGYTF.

This sequence joins TRBV10-1 and TRBJ2-1; TRBD2 matches at 8 bases. With V trimmed by 9 bases and J by 8 bases, 15 bases remained unmatched. The CDR3 extends over 15 amino acids. The germline gives CDR1 WNHNN, CDR2 SYGVQD (reference sequence). The CDR3 reads CASSPGTSFADEQFF. In DNA form, the CDR3 reads TGCGCCAGTAGTCCCGGGACTAGTTTCGCGGATGAGCAGTTCTTC.

The chain couples TRBV7-8 to TRBJ1-1, with no clear D. Looked up from germline, CDR1 is SGHVS and CDR2 is FQNEAQ. The CDR3 totals 13 residues. V was pared by 6 bases and J by 1 base, with 9 bases between. The CDR3 region is CASRSDKNTEAFF. The CDR3 DNA sequence: TGTGCCAGCAGATCAGACAAGAACACTGAAGCTTTCTTT.

CDR3 sequence (DNA): TGTGCCAGCAAAAACAGCAATCAGCCCCAGCATTTT. Protein sequence: CASKNSNQPQHF. V gene TRBV6-5 combines with J gene TRBJ1-5; D gene ambiguous. The V and J ends lost 7 bases and 1 base respectively, with 5 bases between them. The CDR3 sequence is 12 residues long. Germline loops: CDR1 MNHEY, CDR2 SVGAGI.

The chain combines TRBV7-3 with TRBJ2-5; possibly TRBD2 for D (7 bases). The V gene's germline CDR1 is SGHTA and CDR2 FQGTGA. This CDR3 has 13 amino acids. Trimming left V 2 bases short and J 6 bases short, with 10 bases between. The CDR3 region has the DNA TGTGCCAGCAGCTTAGAGGGGGGGAAGACCCAGTACTTC. Translated: CASSLEGGKTQYF.

V and J are TRBV4-1 and TRBJ2-5; perhaps TRBD1 as D (5 bases). V shed 3 bases and J shed 3 bases, with 11 bases lying between them. This CDR3 comprises 14 residues. CDR1 and CDR2 (germline): MGHRA, YSYEKL. The CDR3 DNA is TGCGCCAGCAGCCACTGGGGCAGGGAAGAGACCCAGTACTTC. Translating gives CASSHWGREETQYF.

This rearrangement joins TRBV9 to TRBJ2-7; D remains unclear. This CDR3 is 15 amino acids long. CDR1 is SGDLS, CDR2 YYNGEE, per germline. Trimming cost V 0 bases and J 3 bases, with 13 bases left between them. The CDR3 DNA follows: TGTGCCAGCAGCGTAGCGGGCCAGATTATCTACGAGCAGTACTTC. It specifies CASSVAGQIIYEQYF.

The rearrangement joins TRBV7-9 to TRBJ2-3; D ambiguous. The CDR3 spans 14 residues. V lost 2 bases to trimming and J lost 0 bases, with 6 bases between them. Germline values: CDR1 SEHNR, CDR2 FQNEAQ (reference sequence). The DNA of the CDR3 is TGTGCCAGCAGCTTAACACTAAGCACAGATACGCAGTATTTT. Amino acids: CASSLTLSTDTQYF.

The chain couples TRBV7-8 to TRBJ2-1, with D perhaps TRBD2 (6 bases). Germline V lookup: CDR1 SGHVS, CDR2 FQNEAQ. The V and J ends lost 5 bases and 12 bases respectively, with 23 bases between them. The CDR3 has 15 amino acids. For the CDR3, the DNA is TGTGCCAGCAGCCCACACCCTATGGGAGGACGCCCGCAGTTCTTC. Translation gives CASSPHPMGGRPQFF.

The V call is TRBV5-1, the J call TRBJ2-5, with D maybe TRBD1 (5 bases). The CDR3 extends over 12 amino acids. Germline loops: CDR1 SGHRS, CDR2 YFSETQ. V was pared by 7 bases and J by 4 bases, with 11 bases between. DNA for the CDR3: TGCGCCAGCCGACTGGACATAGAGACCCAGTACTTC. Encoded protein: CASRLDIETQYF.

The chain employs TRBV24-1 and TRBJ1-2; the D gene is possibly TRBD1 (5 bases). V lost 8 bases, J lost 7 bases, and 22 bases lay in between. The CDR3 is made up of 15 amino acids. Germline CDR1 is KGHDR and CDR2 is SFDVKD. CDR3 protein: CATTGGNCFRSGYTF. CDR3 DNA: TGTGCCACCACTGGGGGAAATTGTTTTCGGTCTGGCTACACCTTC.

In its sample, this clone was seen once. The chain joins TRBV6-5 to TRBJ2-5; 13 bases fit TRBD2. The CDR3 has 15 amino acids. Germline V gene data show CDR1 as MNHEY and CDR2 as SVGAGI. The V and J ends lost 6 bases and 1 base, in that order; junction bases with no gene match: 2. CDR3 DNA: TGTGCCAGCAGCCGGACTAGCGGGGGCCAAGAGACCCAGTACTTC. Translating gives CASSRTSGGQETQYF.

V is TRBV7-2 and J is TRBJ2-7; 16 positions match TRBD2. This CDR3 is 18 amino acids long. Germline lookup yields CDR1 SGHTA and CDR2 FQGNSA. Trimming at V came to 1 base and at J to 1 base, leaving 4 bases not matched to a gene. CDR3 DNA: TGTGCCAGCAGCTTAGGGGGACTAGCGGGAGGGAGTTCCTACGAGCAGTACTTC. This encodes CASSLGGLAGGSSYEQYF.

The chain joins TRBV7-2 to TRBJ2-2; D is undetermined. Trimming left V 5 bases short and J 4 bases short, with 14 bases between. The CDR3 extends over 15 amino acids. The V gene's germline CDR1 is SGHTA and CDR2 FQGNSA. The CDR3 DNA follows: TGTGCCAGCAGCCACAGCGCGGCGGTCACCGGGGAGCTGTTTTTT. This codes for CASSHSAAVTGELFF.

The chain couples TRBV28 to TRBJ1-6; D perhaps matches TRBD1 (5 bases). The CDR3 spans 13 residues. Germline CDR1 MDHEN, CDR2 SYDVKM. Trimming stripped 8 bases from V and 10 bases from J, with 15 bases between. CDR3 DNA: TGTGCCAGCGGGAGACAGTACCAATCACCCCTCCACTTT. Its protein product is CASGRQYQSPLHF.

Comment on this clone: The same CDR3 also results from other DNA sequences found in this sample. This chain connects TRBV19 to TRBJ2-7; D is unclear. Germline CDR1 and CDR2: LNHDA and SQIVND (reference sequence). The CDR3 extends over 12 amino acids. Trimming pared 1 base from V and 6 bases from J, leaving 7 bases between. Here the CDR3 reads CASSIGGGEQYF. The CDR3 DNA reads as TGTGCCAGTAGTATAGGAGGCGGCGAGCAGTACTTC.

The chain combines TRBV27 with TRBJ1-5, with 10 bases lining up with TRBD1. Germline V gene data show CDR1 as MNHEY and CDR2 as SMNVEV (reference sequence). This CDR3 has 13 amino acids. V dropped 4 bases and J dropped 7; count of bases not matched to a gene: 1. CDR3 DNA sequence: TGTGCCAGCAGTTGGACAGGGGGACAGCCCCAGCATTTT. Translating gives CASSWTGGQPQHF.

J is TRBJ1-4 and V is TRBV6-5; D is uncertain. The germline CDR1 and CDR2 sequences are MNHEY and SVGAGI. The germline V and J ends were trimmed by 2 bases and 6 bases, with 10 bases remaining between them. The CDR3 is 14 amino acids. In nucleotides, the CDR3 is TGTGCCAGCAGTTACGGAACAGTTTATGAAAAACTGTTTTTT. It codes for CASSYGTVYEKLFF.

CDR3 sequence reads: CASSLGGPGNTGELFF. CDR3 coding DNA: TGTGCCAGCAGTTTAGGGGGTCCAGGGAACACCGGGGAGCTGTTTTTT. V and J are TRBV27 and TRBJ2-2, with D possibly being TRBD1 or TRBD2 (5 bases each). Germline CDR1 and CDR2: MNHEY and SMNVEV (reference sequence). V was clipped by 2 bases and J by 1 base, with 11 bases between them. This CDR3 spans 16 amino acids.

This clone was observed once. J is TRBJ1-5 and V is TRBV7-8; D might be TRBD1 (6 bases). The CDR3 loop spans 15 amino acids. Germline CDR1 reads SGHVS; CDR2 reads FQNEAQ. V was cut by 2 bases and J by 2 bases, with 10 bases left in between. In nucleotides, the CDR3 is TGTGCCAGCAGCTTACAGGGGAACGGCAATCAGCCCCAGCATTTT. It is translated as CASSLQGNGNQPQHF.

This CDR3 reads CASSIQDLSRGPLHF. The DNA of the CDR3 is TGTGCCAGCAGTATACAGGATCTATCACGGGGTCCCCTCCACTTT. The chain is built from TRBV11-2 and TRBJ1-6; tentatively, D is TRBD1 (5 bases). This CDR3 contains 15 residues. The V end lost 6 bases, the J end lost 13 bases, and 22 bases lay between the germline ends. Germline-derived CDR1 and CDR2 are SGHAT and FQNNGV.

The chain has TRBV3-1 (or the pseudogene TRBV3-2) and TRBJ1-1; perhaps TRBD1 as D (5 bases). V lost 3 bases to trimming and J lost 7 bases, with 15 bases between them. Germline loops: CDR1 LGHDT, CDR2 YNNKEL (reference sequence). CDR3 size: 14 residues. CDR3 DNA: TGTGCCAGCAGCCAGCAGGGCGTTCGTGGTGAAGCTTTCTTT. Amino acids: CASSQQGVRGEAFF.